A single sample gave rise to the 10 T cell receptor beta chains below, sequenced in a study of cytomegalovirus exposure and HLA in healthy donors. A multiplex PCR was run with 60 Vbeta primers and 13 Jbeta primers. Sequencing was performed with immunoSEQ multiplex PCR; in TCRdb, only in-frame clones are kept and a portion is missing. This sample yields under 120,000 clones, of which roughly 85% are seen a single time; about 3.4% belongs to the top ten. Sequenced input: PBMCs. These receptors all stem from a woman in her 40s in good health and CMV-seronegative.

This sequence joins TRBV13 and TRBJ1-1, with 10 bases identical to TRBD1. The CDR3 has 13 amino acids. Germline V gene sequence: CDR1 PRHDT, CDR2 FYEKMQ (reference sequence). V dropped 5 bases and J dropped 8; count of bases not matched to a gene: 5. In DNA form, the CDR3 reads TGTGCCAGCAGCAAGACAGGGGGCGACGAAGCTTTCTTT. Translating gives CASSKTGGDEAFF.

In this sample, this clone turned up a few times. The V and J genes are TRBV6-1 and TRBJ1-3; tentatively, D is TRBD1 (5 bases). This CDR3 is built from 15 residues. The germline V gene has CDR1 MNHNS and CDR2 SASEGT. Trimming pared 2 bases from V and 0 bases from J, leaving 8 bases between. This CDR3 is CASSETGFSGNTIYF. In DNA, the CDR3 is TGTGCCAGCAGTGAAACAGGTTTCTCTGGAAACACCATATATTTT.

The chain combines TRBV10-3 with TRBJ2-5; TRBD1 agrees at 11 bases. V lost 2 bases and J lost 7; bases outside the gene matches: 6. CDR1 and CDR2 from the germline V gene are ENHRY and SYGVKD. The CDR3 loop spans 15 amino acids. The CDR3, as DNA: TGTGCCATCAGTGAGCCCGGGACAGGGGGAGGGACCCAGTACTTC. It is translated as CAISEPGTGGGTQYF.

As concerns this clone: At one end the junction does not follow the germline gene, possibly because of a read error. The chain employs TRBV7-9 and TRBJ2-7, with TRBD1 matching 7 bases. Germline V gives CDR1 SEHNR, CDR2 FQNEAQ (reference sequence). The CDR3 length is 15 residues. The CDR3 DNA sequence: TGTTCCAGCAGCTCGGAAGGGCAGGGGGCCTACGAGCAGTACTTC. It codes for CSSSSEGQGAYEQYF. Full variable domain (rest looked up from reference TRBV7-9 and TRBJ2-7): DTGVSQNPRHKITKRGQNVTFRCDPISEHNRLYWYRQTLGQGPEFLTYFQNEAQLEKSRLLSDRFSAERPKGSFSTLEIQRTEQGDSAMYLCSSSSEGQGAYEQYFGPGTRLTVT.

This clone was observed a few times. The chain has TRBV12-5 and TRBJ2-3; D is perhaps TRBD2 (6 bases). Looked up from germline, CDR1 is LGHNT and CDR2 is FRNRAP. V lost 3 bases to trimming and J lost 1 base, with 14 bases between them. The CDR3 is 16 amino acids. The DNA for the CDR3 is TGTGCTAGTGGTTTAATTACTAGCTCCCGCACAGATACGCAGTATTTT. Translation: CASGLITSSRTDTQYF. Combining the CDR3 with reference TRBV12-5 and TRBJ2-3 gives the whole variable domain DARVTQTPRHKVTEMGQEVTMRCQPILGHNTVFWYRQTMMQGLELLAYFRNRAPLDDSGMPKDRFSAEMPDATLATLKIQPSEPRDSAVYFCASGLITSSRTDTQYFGPGTRLTVL.

V and J are TRBV30 and TRBJ2-7, with a possible D match to TRBD2 (7 bases). The germline gives CDR1 GTSNPN, CDR2 SVGIG (reference sequence). This CDR3 comprises 16 residues. V shed 3 bases and J shed 3 bases, with 21 bases lying between them. CDR3 nucleotides: TGTGCCTGGAGCCCCGCGGGGCGGGGGCGAGGCTACGAGCAGTACTTC. Amino acids: CAWSPAGRGRGYEQYF.

This sequence joins TRBV5-1 and TRBJ2-5, with a weak D call TRBD1 (5 bases). The CDR3 totals 14 residues. Germline CDR1 reads SGHRS; CDR2 reads YFSETQ. The V end lost 0 bases, the J end lost 1 base, and 7 bases lay between the germline ends. In nucleotides, the CDR3 is TGCGCCAGCAGCTTGGGACAGTTCCAAGAGACCCAGTACTTC. As protein: CASSLGQFQETQYF.

The V call is TRBV27, the J call TRBJ2-1; D is perhaps TRBD2 (7 bases). CDR3 length: 15 residues. Germline V gene sequence: CDR1 MNHEY, CDR2 SMNVEV (reference sequence). The V end was cut by 6 bases, the J end by 2 bases, with 14 bases between. The CDR3 region is CASSLVGGPYNEQFF. The CDR3 DNA is TGTGCCAGCAGCCTTGTGGGGGGGCCCTACAATGAGCAGTTCTTC.

This clone has just a few counts. J is TRBJ1-5 and V is TRBV4-1; TRBD1 might be the D (5 bases). With 1 base removed from V and 2 bases from J, the gap between germline ends came to 9 bases. Germline V gene sequence: CDR1 MGHRA, CDR2 YSYEKL. The CDR3 is 15 residues long. The CDR3 DNA is TGCGCCAGCAGCCAAGGACGGGGGGGCAATCAGCCCCAGCATTTT. Translation: CASSQGRGGNQPQHF.

This chain links TRBV4-3 with TRBJ2-5, with 11 bases that match TRBD1. Near its end, the DNA agrees better with TRBJ2-7, so the J call may be wrong. The CDR3 has 14 residues. CDR1 and CDR2 (germline): LGHNA, YSLEER. The CDR3 nucleotides read TGCGCCAGCAGCCCAGGGACAGGGGGATACGAGCAGTACTTC. As protein: CASSPGTGGYEQYF.